This T cell receptor beta chain stems from a study of blood T cells in healthy people across ages. At the level of the study: For every two T cells, template switching captured about one barcoded beta molecule.

Germline assignment: CDR1 SEHNR and CDR2 FQNEAQ (reference sequence). The V and J ends lost 0 bases and 6 bases, in that order; junction bases with no gene match: 6. The CDR3 has 15 residues. Extracted total RNA amounted to at least 5.5 micrograms for each sample. This clonotype has a handful of counts. Its antigen is still unknown. Study-level points and caveats: TCR beta diversity, measured per million T cells, fell in a roughly linear way with age.

Through a sample-barcoded 5' primer and a J-beta primer mix, a second PCR was run for about 6 to 12 cycles. With 12 random nucleotides, a template-switch adaptor tagged each individual cDNA molecule. In TCRdb, the 5' RACE reads were re-called with MiXCR into one record per CDR3 protein. The sample has about 1,000,000 distinct CDR3 sequences, 35% to 55% seen once. Source material: blood. The rearrangement links TRBV7-9 to TRBJ2-7; 9 bases line up with TRBD2. The TCR was taken from a woman in her sixties in good health. The CDR3 nucleotides read TGTGCCAGCAGCTTAGCGATAGGGACTAGCTTCGAGCAGTACTTC. Translation: CASSLAIGTSFEQYF. The full variable domain, its missing parts supplied by reference TRBV7-9 and TRBJ2-7, is DTGVSQNPRHKITKRGQNVTFRCDPISEHNRLYWYRQTLGQGPEFLTYFQNEAQLEKSRLLSDRFSAERPKGSFSTLEIQRTEQGDSAMYLCASSLAIGTSFEQYFGPGTRLTVT.